The clone carrying this TCR beta chain was seen only a few times. The antigen is undetermined. The CDR3 runs 15 residues. Germline values: CDR1 LNHDA, CDR2 SQIVND (reference sequence). The V and J ends lost 6 bases and 0 bases, in that order; junction bases with no gene match: 5. This record comes from a study of T cells after yellow fever vaccination. Universal primer sites and UMIs were introduced during 5'RACE template-switching synthesis of TCR cDNA. TCRdb re-analysed the 5' RACE reads in MiXCR, keeping a single row per CDR3 protein. The table includes 300,000 to 400,000 distinct CDR3 sequences, approximately 13% detected once. Study results and caveats: Abundant bulk-population clonotypes could contaminate the FACS-sorted repertoires. Clones from primary vaccination mostly reappeared after the booster (about 97% CD4, less than 90% CD8).

The sequence derives from a man between 18 and 29 years old who received the YFV17D yellow fever vaccine. The material was CD4+ T cells sorted from PBMCs, obtained 15 days after the yellow fever booster vaccination. The chain employs TRBV19 and TRBJ1-5, with TRBD1 matching over 7 bases. For the CDR3, the DNA is TGTGCCAGTAGAGGGACAGACTATAGCAATCAGCCCCAGCATTTT. Protein sequence: CASRGTDYSNQPQHF. The full variable domain, completed using reference TRBV19 and TRBJ1-5, is DGGITQSPKYLFRKEGQNVTLSCEQNLNHDAMYWYRQDPGQGLRLIYYSQIVNDFQKGDIAEGYSVSREKKESFPLTVTSAQKNPTAFYLCASRGTDYSNQPQHFGDGTRLSIL.